Listed here are 30 T cell receptor beta chains from one sample, sequenced in a study of cytomegalovirus exposure and HLA in healthy donors (dated by TCRdb to about 2017). The library was built by means of the immunoSEQ multiplex PCR assay. Held by TCRdb, this immuneACCESS table contains in-frame sequences only and omits some clones. Under half of the omission traces to an unresolved V gene where checked; the cause of the rest is unknown. The sample records tens of thousands of clones, 70% to 90% of which are singletons. Together, the top ten hold 3% to 4% of the sample. Sequencing used PBMCs. All receptors derive from a woman under 30 in good health and CMV-seropositive.

The rearrangement links TRBV19 to TRBJ2-5, with TRBD1 identical over 7 bases. Germline V gene data show CDR1 as LNHDA and CDR2 as SQIVND (reference sequence). The CDR3 contains 16 residues. Germline trimming cut 0 bases from V and 5 bases from J; bases unmatched to any gene: 9. CDR3 bases: TGTGCCAGTAGTATAGAACACAGGGGCGTTGTGGAGACCCAGTACTTC. It specifies CASSIEHRGVVETQYF.

The rearrangement joins TRBV6-5 to TRBJ1-1, with 8 nucleotides matching TRBD1. J gave up 5 bases and V 8 bases, and 4 bases lay outside the gene matches. The CDR3 has 12 residues. CDR1 and CDR2 from the germline V gene are MNHEY and SVGAGI. CDR3 region: CASGQGGTEAFF. DNA for the CDR3: TGTGCCAGCGGACAGGGAGGAACTGAAGCTTTCTTT.

The genes are TRBV7-6 and TRBJ2-1, with 10 bases identical to TRBD2. There are 14 residues in the CDR3. Per the germline V gene, CDR1 is SGHVS and CDR2 is FNYEAQ. Losses at the gene ends were 4 bases for V and 8 bases for J; bases not matched to a gene: 5. The CDR3 is CASSSSGGPDEQFF. The DNA for the CDR3 is TGTGCCAGCAGCTCTAGCGGGGGTCCCGATGAGCAGTTCTTC. Combining the CDR3 with reference TRBV7-6 and TRBJ2-1 gives the whole variable domain GAGVSQSPRYKVTKRGQDVALRCDPISGHVSLYWYRQALGQGPEFLTYFNYEAQQDKSGLPNDRFSAERPEGSISTLTIQRTEQRDSAMYRCASSSSGGPDEQFFGPGTRLTVL.

V is TRBV7-9 and J is TRBJ2-1; D unresolved. Germline CDR1 SEHNR, CDR2 FQNEAQ (reference sequence). V lost 6 bases and J 0 bases, leaving 12 bases between the germline ends. This CDR3 is built from 15 residues. The CDR3 here is CASRRSVSSYNEQFF. The CDR3 region has the DNA TGTGCCAGCAGGAGAAGTGTGAGCTCCTACAATGAGCAGTTCTTC.

The genes are TRBV28 and TRBJ2-4, with TRBD1 identical over 7 bases. Trimming removed 4 bases from V and 8 bases from J; junction bases left unmatched: 17. The CDR3 totals 17 residues. Germline V gene lookup returns CDR1 MDHEN and CDR2 SYDVKM. The CDR3 is CASSSRQGFPDSDIQYF. The DNA of the CDR3 is TGTGCCAGCAGTTCGAGACAGGGTTTCCCGGATAGTGACATTCAGTACTTC.

This clone appeared a single time. The gene calls are TRBV5-4 and TRBJ2-7, with D maybe TRBD1 (6 bases). Germline lookup yields CDR1 SGHNT and CDR2 YYREEE (reference sequence). The CDR3 has 11 amino acids. V lost 6 bases and J 5 bases, leaving 9 bases between the germline ends. The CDR3 DNA is TGTGCCAGCACCCAGGGGAACGAGCAGTACTTC. Amino acid sequence: CASTQGNEQYF.

V is TRBV29-1 and J is TRBJ1-1; D may be TRBD1 (6 bases). The CDR3 loop spans 13 amino acids. V lost 1 base and J 7 bases, leaving 13 bases between the germline ends. CDR1 and CDR2 (germline): SQVTM, ANQGSEA. The CDR3 sequence: CSVEGQGYLEAFF. In DNA, the CDR3 is TGCAGCGTTGAAGGTCAGGGGTATCTTGAAGCTTTCTTT.

The CDR3 region has the DNA TGTGCCAGCAGCTTAGAAGTGGGTCGCGGGGCTTTCTTT. It translates to CASSLEVGRGAFF. This chain connects TRBV7-2 to TRBJ1-1; D is unresolved. Germline V lookup: CDR1 SGHTA, CDR2 FQGNSA. V lost 1 base and J 11 bases, leaving 14 bases between the germline ends. CDR3 length equals 13 residues.

The chain recombines TRBV19 with TRBJ1-5; D is unresolved. This CDR3 region has 15 residues. V lost 1 base and J lost 0, with 7 bases in between. CDR1 and CDR2 (germline): LNHDA, SQIVND (reference sequence). The CDR3 loop reads CASSIAGYSNQPQHF. CDR3 DNA: TGTGCCAGTAGTATAGCCGGTTATAGCAATCAGCCCCAGCATTTT.

The J gene is TRBJ1-1, the V gene TRBV30; D is perhaps TRBD1 (5 bases). The CDR3 has 13 amino acids. Germline CDR1 and CDR2: GTSNPN and SVGIG (reference sequence). Trimming removed 3 bases from V and 3 bases from J, with 11 bases in between. The CDR3 sequence: CAWRGGLHTEAFF. The CDR3 DNA reads TGTGCCTGGAGGGGGGGACTGCACACTGAAGCTTTCTTT.

In this sample, this clone turned up once. V and J are TRBV6-4 and TRBJ1-2, with TRBD1 matching 8 bases. The CDR3 extends over 15 amino acids. CDR1 and CDR2 (germline): MRHNA, SNTAGT. Trimming at V came to 2 bases and at J to 3 bases, leaving 5 bases not matched to a gene. The CDR3 here is CASSDLGQGYYGYTF. CDR3 bases: TGTGCCAGCAGTGACCTAGGACAGGGATACTATGGCTACACCTTC.

V gene TRBV9 combines with J gene TRBJ2-1; 10 bases fit TRBD2. The CDR3 covers 16 residues. Per the germline V gene, CDR1 is SGDLS and CDR2 is YYNGEE. The ends lost 5 bases at V and 6 bases at J; junction bases unmatched: 11. The CDR3 bases are TGTGCCAGCAGTGAGAGGGGAACTAGCGGGACCAATGAGCAGTTCTTC. Protein sequence: CASSERGTSGTNEQFF.

This chain connects TRBV28 to TRBJ1-2; D is ambiguous. This CDR3 comprises 12 residues. Trimming removed 2 bases at V and 2 bases at J, with 3 bases between. CDR1 and CDR2 (germline): MDHEN, SYDVKM. The CDR3 DNA follows: TGTGCCAGCAGTTTACAGAACTATGGCTACACCTTC. Translating it yields CASSLQNYGYTF.

The chain carries TRBV5-6 and TRBJ2-7, with a tentative D call TRBD2 (5 bases). This CDR3 is built from 15 residues. Trimming took off 4 bases at V and 3 bases at J, with 17 bases between the two ends. Germline CDR1 and CDR2: SGHDT and YYEEEE. The CDR3: CASSLKTTRVYEQYF. In DNA, the CDR3 is TGTGCCAGCAGCCTAAAGACTACGCGGGTCTACGAGCAGTACTTC.

The table lists this clone with a count of one. This chain links TRBV13 with TRBJ1-3; 7 bases are shared with TRBD1. CDR3 length: 15 residues. The ends lost 3 bases at V and 5 bases at J; junction bases unmatched: 7. Per germline, CDR1 PRHDT and CDR2 FYEKMQ (reference sequence). CDR3 amino acids: CASSFLGRGRNTIYF. The CDR3 nucleotides are TGTGCCAGCAGCTTTCTCGGCAGGGGGAGAAACACCATATATTTT.

V gene TRBV5-1 combines with J gene TRBJ1-3; D is uncertain. Trimming removed 4 bases from V and 0 bases from J, with 8 bases in between. This CDR3 comprises 14 residues. Germline-derived CDR1 and CDR2 are SGHRS and YFSETQ. The CDR3 here is CASSGQDSGNTIYF. For the CDR3, the DNA is TGCGCCAGCAGCGGGCAGGACTCTGGAAACACCATATATTTT.

The V gene is TRBV7-6, the J gene TRBJ2-3, with TRBD2 identical over 13 bases. This CDR3 region has 16 residues. The germline CDR1 and CDR2 sequences are SGHVS and FNYEAQ. Unmatched junction bases numbered 8, after V lost 5 bases and J lost 6 bases. The DNA of the CDR3 is TGTGCCAGCAGCCGTACTAGCGGGGGGGCCAGCGATACGCAGTATTTT. Residues: CASSRTSGGASDTQYF. The full variable domain, rest sourced from reference TRBV7-6 and TRBJ2-3, is GAGVSQSPRYKVTKRGQDVALRCDPISGHVSLYWYRQALGQGPEFLTYFNYEAQQDKSGLPNDRFSAERPEGSISTLTIQRTEQRDSAMYRCASSRTSGGASDTQYFGPGTRLTVL.

The chain couples TRBV7-9 to TRBJ2-7, with D possibly matching TRBD1 (5 bases). V was cut by 5 bases and J by 7 bases, with 21 bases left in between. CDR1 is SEHNR, CDR2 FQNEAQ, per germline (reference sequence). The CDR3 is 15 amino acids. This chain's CDR3 is CASSPPGWGIEEQYF. In nucleotides, the CDR3 is TGTGCCAGCAGCCCACCAGGATGGGGCATAGAAGAGCAGTACTTC.

Here the CDR3 reads CAVTASYNSPLHF. The CDR3 DNA follows: TGTGCCGTTACAGCCTCCTATAATTCACCCCTCCACTTT. The V and J genes are TRBV10-3 and TRBJ1-6; D gene uncertain. Germline-derived CDR1 and CDR2 are ENHRY and SYGVKD. The CDR3 runs 13 residues. V was cut by 11 bases and J by 0 bases, with 8 bases left in between.

The rearrangement links TRBV4-1 to TRBJ2-6, with D possibly TRBD2 on 5 matching bases. Germline lookup yields CDR1 MGHRA and CDR2 YSYEKL. V was cut by 7 bases and J by 1 base, with 14 bases left in between. CDR3 length equals 16 residues. The CDR3 region is CASTPSGSSGANVLTF. The DNA for the CDR3 is TGCGCCAGCACCCCATCGGGGAGTTCTGGGGCCAACGTCCTGACTTTC.

The chain joins TRBV5-6 to TRBJ2-4, with a tentative D call TRBD1 (5 bases). Germline CDR1 reads SGHDT; CDR2 reads YYEEEE. V lost 1 base and J lost 6, with 5 bases in between. The CDR3 spans 12 residues. The CDR3: CASSLQGNIQYF. The CDR3 DNA reads TGTGCCAGCAGCTTGCAGGGAAACATTCAGTACTTC.

The gene calls are TRBV18 and TRBJ2-3; 10 bases are a match to TRBD2. CDR3 length: 16 amino acids. Germline V lookup: CDR1 KGHSH, CDR2 LQKENI. With 3 bases clipped from V and 6 bases from J, the junction kept 9 bases outside the gene matches. CDR3 sequence: CASSPQAGGPMDTQYF. The CDR3 DNA reads as TGTGCCAGCTCACCCCAAGCGGGGGGGCCGATGGATACGCAGTATTTT. The full variable domain, its missing parts supplied by reference TRBV18 and TRBJ2-3, is NAGVMQNPRHLVRRRGQEARLRCSPMKGHSHVYWYRQLPEEGLKFMVYLQKENIIDESGMPKERFSAEFPKEGPSILRIQQVVRGDSAAYFCASSPQAGGPMDTQYFGPGTRLTVL.

The chain recombines TRBV11-2 with TRBJ2-1, with 7 bases lining up with TRBD2. Germline lookup yields CDR1 SGHAT and CDR2 FQNNGV. This CDR3 has 15 residues. V was pared by 0 bases and J by 3 bases, with 2 bases of the junction left unmatched. CDR3 sequence (DNA): TGTGCCAGCAGCTTAGACGGGAGGCTCTACAATGAGCAGTTCTTC. Translating it yields CASSLDGRLYNEQFF.

In regard to this clone: A read error is likely here: a far larger clone is one base away. The V call is TRBV5-6, the J call TRBJ2-7; TRBD2 agrees at 7 bases. Germline trimming cut 0 bases from V and 5 bases from J; bases unmatched to any gene: 11. Germline V CDR1 and CDR2: SGHDT, YYEEEE. The length of the CDR3 is 16 residues. The DNA for the CDR3 is TGTGCCAGCAGCTTGGATGCCTGGGGGGGGAACAACGAGCAGTACTTC. Its protein product is CASSLDAWGGNNEQYF.

CDR3 region: CASSPTGTGDEAFF. The CDR3 DNA sequence: TGTGCCAGCAGCCCCACCGGGACAGGGGATGAAGCTTTCTTT. V gene TRBV9 combines with J gene TRBJ1-1; 10 nucleotides agree with TRBD1. This CDR3 contains 14 residues. Germline assignment: CDR1 SGDLS and CDR2 YYNGEE. Unmatched junction bases numbered 7, after V lost 4 bases and J lost 7 bases. The complete variable domain, with remaining parts taken from reference TRBV9 and TRBJ1-1, reads DSGVTQTPKHLITATGQRVTLRCSPRSGDLSVYWYQQSLDQGLQFLIQYYNGEERAKGNILERFSAQQFPDLHSELNLSSLELGDSALYFCASSPTGTGDEAFFGQGTRLTVV.

The chain combines TRBV6-1 with TRBJ1-1; tentatively, D is TRBD1 (6 bases). The CDR3 runs 14 residues. V was clipped by 6 bases and J by 0 bases, with 11 bases between them. Germline V CDR1 and CDR2: MNHNS, SASEGT. This chain's CDR3 is CASRDSFMNTEAFF. The CDR3 DNA reads TGTGCCAGCAGGGACAGCTTCATGAACACTGAAGCTTTCTTT.

The gene calls are TRBV28 and TRBJ2-7; tentative D call: TRBD1 (6 bases). Germline CDR1 and CDR2: MDHEN and SYDVKM. This CDR3 is built from 14 residues. V lost 3 bases to trimming and J lost 6 bases, with 15 bases between them. CDR3 bases: TGTGCCAGCAGTTTCTCACAGGGTTTTGCCGAGCAGTACTTC. Protein product: CASSFSQGFAEQYF.

The rearrangement links TRBV10-3 to TRBJ1-2; TRBD1 is a possible D gene (6 bases). Germline CDR1 is ENHRY and CDR2 is SYGVKD. V gave up 0 bases and J gave up 5 bases, with 16 bases separating them. The CDR3 loop spans 16 amino acids. CDR3 loop: CAISESLPGTTYGYTF. For the CDR3, the DNA is TGTGCCATCAGTGAGTCACTACCCGGGACAACATATGGCTACACCTTC.

V and J are TRBV19 and TRBJ1-3, with TRBD1 matching over 7 bases. The CDR3 sequence is 14 residues long. V gave up 3 bases and J gave up 4 bases; unmatched junction bases: 3. Germline CDR1 is LNHDA and CDR2 is SQIVND (reference sequence). The CDR3 sequence: CASSMDRLGNTIYF. DNA of the CDR3: TGTGCCAGTAGTATGGACAGGCTCGGAAACACCATATATTTT. Variable domain in full (rest from reference TRBV19 and TRBJ1-3): DGGITQSPKYLFRKEGQNVTLSCEQNLNHDAMYWYRQDPGQGLRLIYYSQIVNDFQKGDIAEGYSVSREKKESFPLTVTSAQKNPTAFYLCASSMDRLGNTIYFGEGSWLTVV.

The chain has TRBV28 and TRBJ1-1; D ambiguous. This CDR3 is 13 amino acids long. V lost 8 bases and J lost 6, with 16 bases in between. Germline assignment: CDR1 MDHEN and CDR2 SYDVKM. CDR3 coding DNA: TGTGCCAGCTCCGGGAGGGTGAGGCCTGAAGCTTTCTTT. This encodes CASSGRVRPEAFF.